A single sample gave rise to the 8 T cell receptor beta chains below, sequenced in a study of CD8+ T cells in alopecia areata. In each case, RNA was isolated and then reverse transcribed into cDNA as the sequencing template. Some clones are missing from TCRdb's copy, which holds only in-frame ones; the method was immunoSEQ multiplex PCR. There are 200,000 to 300,000 clones in the sample, none observed a single time. It was with CD4, CD8alpha, NKG2D, NKG2ACE and other markers that pooled cutaneous lymph node cells were sorted. Input material: CD4+ T cells sorted from a lymph node. The receptors shown here come from a C3H/HeJ mouse with alopecia areata. The strain is characterized by the MHC haplotype H2-k.

This clone was seen a few times. All gene names here are mouse names. The sequence runs out 4 residues before the end of the CDR3; the remainder is reconstructed from the germline J gene. Other DNA sequences in this specimen translate into the identical CDR3. The rearrangement links TRBV13-1 to TRBJ1-1, with no clear D. With 3 bases removed from V and 4 bases from J, the gap between germline ends came to 7 bases. CDR3 length: 12 residues. Germline V CDR1 and CDR2: NSHNY, SYGAGN. The sequenced part of the CDR3 DNA is TGTGCCAGCAGTGGTACTAGCACA. Protein product: CASSGTST. The entire CDR3 is CASSGTSTEVFF.

Remarks on this clone: Gene names and germline refer to mouse. With the read ending 4 residues before the CDR3 end, the germline J gene is used to fill in that end. This sequence joins TRBV5 and TRBJ2-5; tentative D call: TRBD1 (6 bases). This CDR3 is built from 13 residues. Germline CDR1 LGHNA, CDR2 YNLKQL (reference sequence). CDR3: CASSSQGGDTQYF. Partial CDR3 DNA: TGTGCCAGCAGCTCACAGGGTGGAGAC.

This clone was picked up a small number of times. Mouse gene names and germline throughout. The read gets to within 4 residues of the CDR3 end, and the germline J gene fills in the rest. In the same sample, other DNA sequences code for this CDR3. V gene TRBV31 combines with J gene TRBJ2-2; 8 positions match TRBD2. The CDR3 covers 15 residues. J lost 1 base, V lost 0 bases, and 1 base had no gene match. Looked up from germline, CDR1 is GKSSPN and CDR2 is SITVG. CDR3 DNA, as far as it was read: TGTGCCTGGAGTCTACTGGGGGAAAACACCGGG. Its protein product is CAWSLLGENTG. The whole CDR3 reads CAWSLLGENTGQLYF. Based on the CDR3 plus reference TRBV31 and TRBJ2-2, the full variable domain is AQTIHQWPVAEIKAVGSPLSLGCTIKGKSSPNLYWYWQATGGTLQQLFYSITVGQVESVVQLNLSASRPKDDQFILSTEKLLLSHSGFYLCAWSLLGENTGQLYFGEGSKLTVL.

In this sample, this clone turned up many times. The gene names here belong to mouse. The CDR3 end is not reached by the read, which stops 4 residues before it; the germline J gene fills it in. This chain uses TRBV13-1 with TRBJ2-2; a possible D gene is TRBD1 (6 bases). Deletions cut 7 bases from V and 0 bases from J, with 13 bases between. The CDR3 runs 15 residues. The germline CDR1 and CDR2 sequences are NSHNY and SYGAGN. The CDR3 sequence: CASEDRLANTGQLYF. The sequenced part of the CDR3 DNA is TGTGCCAGCGAAGACAGGCTTGCAAACACCGGG.

A note on this clone: Genes and germline are mouse. The sequenced fragment ends 4 residues before the CDR3 boundary, so the rest is inferred from the germline J gene. The sample holds other DNA sequences that translate to the same CDR3. J is TRBJ2-1 and V is TRBV1; 7 bases agree with TRBD1. Looked up from germline, CDR1 is NSQYPW and CDR2 is LRSPGD (reference sequence). Trimming removed 0 bases from V and 3 bases from J; junction bases left unmatched: 2. This CDR3 contains 15 residues. Incomplete CDR3 DNA: TGCACCTGCAGTGCAGACACAGGGGTCTATGCT. It translates to CTCSADTGVYA. Given in full, the CDR3 is CTCSADTGVYAEQFF.

In the case of this clone: Gene names denote mouse genes. Read data end 4 residues before the CDR3 end; the end is taken from the germline J gene. The J gene is TRBJ2-7, the V gene TRBV19; TRBD1 is a possible D gene (5 bases). Trimming cost V 0 bases and J 1 base, with 11 bases left between them. The CDR3 is 15 residues long. Germline V lookup: CDR1 FNHDT, CDR2 SITEND (reference sequence). CDR3 in amino acids: CASSIAAGRSYEQYF. The sequenced CDR3 bases are TGTGCCAGCAGTATAGCTGCAGGGAGGTCCTAT.

This clone was seen more than once but under ten times. Mouse gene names apply. The sample contains more than one DNA sequence encoding this CDR3. This chain's CDR3 is CAWSRLGSSAETLYF. CDR3 DNA, as far as it was read: TGTGCCTGGAGCCGACTGGGTTCTAGTGCAGAA. The rearrangement links TRBV31 to TRBJ2-3, with 7 bases lining up with TRBD2. The sequenced fragment ends 4 residues before the CDR3 boundary, so the rest is inferred from the germline J gene. The junction had 6 bases not matched to a gene; V was cut back by 3 bases and J by 0 bases. The CDR3 covers 15 residues. Per the germline V gene, CDR1 is GKSSPN and CDR2 is SITVG. The variable domain in full, with the rest retrieved from reference TRBV31 and TRBJ2-3, is AQTIHQWPVAEIKAVGSPLSLGCTIKGKSSPNLYWYWQATGGTLQQLFYSITVGQVESVVQLNLSASRPKDDQFILSTEKLLLSHSGFYLCAWSRLGSSAETLYFGSGTRLTVL.

To note about this clone: Mouse gene names and germline throughout. The sequence runs out 4 residues before the end of the CDR3; the remainder is reconstructed from the germline J gene. The sample contains more than one DNA sequence encoding this CDR3. The chain is built from TRBV5 and TRBJ2-1, with D possibly being TRBD1 or TRBD2 (6 bases each). The CDR3 has 13 amino acids. Germline assignment: CDR1 LGHNA and CDR2 YNLKQL (reference sequence). The CDR3 here is CASSQGGRAEQFF. Incomplete CDR3 DNA: TGTGCCAGCAGCCAAGGGGGGCGGGCT.